This T cell receptor (beta chain) was recovered during a study of blood T cell repertoires in COVID-19. Study as a whole: Both acute and convalescent COVID-19 samples were obtained from the United States, Italy and Spain.

The CDR3 extends over 14 amino acids. The V segment lost 7 bases and the J segment 6 bases; nucleotides outside the gene matches: 9. Germline values: CDR1 SQVTM, CDR2 ANQGSEA. Repertoires were generated with immunoSEQ multiplex PCR, while TCRdb's copy carries only in-frame clones and drops some. Among some 220,000 clones listed, 92% were seen once. This receptor was obtained from a man aged 25-45 years with COVID-19, enrolled during active disease. The sample consisted of peripheral blood. The rearrangement uses TRBV29-1 and TRBJ2-3; TRBD2 agrees at 11 bases. The CDR3 here is CSGTGLAGGDTQYF. CDR3 DNA sequence: TGCAGCGGAACCGGACTAGCGGGTGGGGATACGCAGTATTTT.